The 7 T cell receptor beta chains given below trace back to one sample, sequenced in a study of vaccination effects on CD4 cells after COVID-19. These TCRs' antigens remain unknown. After expansion with viral peptide pools in the ViraFEST assay, antigen-specific CD4+ T cells were sequenced. The culture ran for 10 days, and then CD4+ T cells were isolated. Confirmation by PCR established that the person had SARS-CoV-2 infection between March and December 2020. Some clones are missing from TCRdb's copy, which holds only in-frame ones; the method was immunoSEQ multiplex PCR. The top ten hold over 4.5% of the sample, which has fewer than 90,000 clones, around 72% seen once. Specimen: CD4+ T cells from PBMCs cultured with HIV peptides, collected before COVID-19 vaccination. The subset here: HIV-1 Nef peptide pool negative control/reference culture. Every receptor here comes from a human donor who had a prior SARS-CoV-2 infection.

V and J are TRBV5-4 and TRBJ2-3, with 12 bases aligning to TRBD2. Germline-derived CDR1 and CDR2 are SGHNT and YYREEE (reference sequence). The CDR3 extends over 16 amino acids. Unmatched junction bases numbered 1, after V lost 2 bases and J lost 0 bases. The CDR3 region is CASSFTSGGSTDTQYF. The CDR3 DNA reads TGTGCCAGCAGCTTTACTAGCGGGGGGAGCACAGATACGCAGTATTTT.

This chain uses TRBV7-2 with TRBJ1-2; no reliable D call. CDR1 is SGHTA, CDR2 FQGNSA, per germline. CDR3 length: 15 residues. V lost 1 base and J lost 7, with 16 bases in between. Here the CDR3 reads CASSLVSALSRGYTF. In DNA form, the CDR3 reads TGTGCCAGCAGCTTAGTTTCAGCTCTTAGTCGTGGCTACACCTTC.

The genes are TRBV27 and TRBJ1-5, with D unresolved. The ends were cut back, 6 bases at V and 0 bases at J, with 12 bases in the middle. Germline loops: CDR1 MNHEY, CDR2 SMNVEV (reference sequence). The CDR3 contains 15 residues. CDR3 region: CASRRDRTSNQPQHF. In nucleotides, the CDR3 is TGTGCCAGCAGACGTGATCGAACTAGCAATCAGCCCCAGCATTTT.

This clone has only one observation. The V call is TRBV11-3, the J call TRBJ2-1, with TRBD2 matching 8 bases. The germline V gene encodes CDR1 SGHNT and CDR2 YENEEA. The CDR3 has 18 amino acids. After removal of 1 base from V and 4 bases from J, the junction contained 12 bases not matched to a gene. The CDR3 loop reads CASSLVAGRFLGYNEQFF. As DNA, the CDR3 is TGTGCCAGCAGCTTAGTAGCGGGAAGGTTTCTGGGGTACAATGAGCAGTTCTTC. Filled out from reference TRBV11-3 and TRBJ2-1, the complete variable domain reads EAGVVQSPRYKIIEKKQPVAFWCNPISGHNTLYWYLQNLGQGPELLIRYENEEAVDDSQLPKDRFSAERLKGVDSTLKIQPAELGDSAVYLCASSLVAGRFLGYNEQFFGPGTRLTVL.

This clone was recorded once. V and J are TRBV5-8 and TRBJ2-7; TRBD2 matches at 12 bases. The length of the CDR3 is 15 residues. Germline CDR1 and CDR2: SGHTS and YDEGEE. After removal of 3 bases from V and 5 bases from J, the junction contained 6 bases not matched to a gene. As DNA, the CDR3 is TGTGCCAGCAGCTCCGGGACTAGCGGGTACGACGAGCAGTACTTC. Amino acid sequence: CASSSGTSGYDEQYF.

The chain links TRBV10-3 to TRBJ2-3; 9 bases line up with TRBD2. In germline, CDR1 is ENHRY, CDR2 SYGVKD. Trimming at V came to 10 bases and at J to 0 bases, leaving 5 bases not matched to a gene. This CDR3 is 14 amino acids long. The CDR3 DNA follows: TGTGCCACCGCTCTAGCGGGGAGCACAGATACGCAGTATTTT. It specifies CATALAGSTDTQYF.

The chain joins TRBV9 to TRBJ2-1; tentatively, D is TRBD2 (6 bases). V dropped 2 bases and J dropped 0 bases, with 12 bases sitting between them. This CDR3 is built from 16 residues. Germline loops: CDR1 SGDLS, CDR2 YYNGEE. Here the CDR3 reads CASSVLDGSSYNEQFF. The CDR3 nucleotides are TGTGCCAGCAGCGTGCTTGACGGGAGCTCCTACAATGAGCAGTTCTTC. The full variable domain, in which reference TRBV9 and TRBJ2-1 provide the parts outside the CDR3, is DSGVTQTPKHLITATGQRVTLRCSPRSGDLSVYWYQQSLDQGLQFLIQYYNGEERAKGNILERFSAQQFPDLHSELNLSSLELGDSALYFCASSVLDGSSYNEQFFGPGTRLTVL.